These T cell receptor beta chains were read from a single sample in a study of CD4 T cells in relation to SARS-CoV-2 and coronaviruses. Some clones are missing from TCRdb's copy, which holds only in-frame ones; the method was immunoSEQ multiplex PCR. This sample yields 40,000 or so clones, of which more than 65% are seen a single time; more than 3.5% belongs to the top ten. These receptors' targets are unknown. Sequences were obtained from naive CD4+ T cells from PBMCs, cultured in vitro. These receptors were collected from an adult with COVID-19. Both conserved end residues are part of each CDR3. D genes are given only for firm matches. Only part of the rows carry a size: once, few, many, or a class if the clone is expanded.

CASSQPGGINYGYTF | TGCGCCAGCAGCCAACCAGGAGGGATTAACTATGGCTACACCTTC | NA | NA | TRBJ1-2 | TRBV4-1
CASSDTSGRNYNEQFF | TGTGCCAGCAGCGATACTAGCGGGAGAAACTACAATGAGCAGTTCTTC | TRBD2 | NA | TRBJ2-1 | TRBV9
CASSSSSTGATEAFF | TGTGCCAGCAGTTCATCGTCGACAGGAGCCACTGAAGCTTTCTTT | NA | few | TRBJ1-1 | TRBV28
CASRKTSGKHEQYF | TGTGCCAGCAGAAAGACTAGCGGGAAACACGAGCAGTACTTC | TRBD2 | NA | TRBJ2-7 | TRBV6-5
CASSLLLAPDEQFF | TGTGCCAGCAGCTTATTACTAGCTCCGGATGAGCAGTTCTTC | NA | NA | TRBJ2-1 | TRBV11-3
CASSLRGETQYF | TGCGCCAGCAGCTTGAGGGGAGAGACCCAGTACTTC | NA | NA | TRBJ2-5 | TRBV5-1
CASSWGTSGSLDTQYF | TGTGCCAGCAGCTGGGGGACTAGCGGGAGTCTTGATACGCAGTATTTT | TRBD2 | NA | TRBJ2-3 | TRBV7-8
CASSPLQGSSYNEQFF | TGTGCCAGTAGCCCGTTACAGGGGAGCTCCTACAATGAGCAGTTCTTC | TRBD1 | NA | TRBJ2-1 | TRBV19
CASSLLYVNYGYTF | TGTGCCAGCAGCTTATTATACGTTAACTATGGCTACACCTTC | NA | NA | TRBJ1-2 | TRBV7-9
CASSPTAPAGETQYF | TGTGCCAGCTCACCAACGGCGCCGGCGGGAGAGACCCAGTACTTC | NA | once | TRBJ2-5 | TRBV18
CATSRGTSWDEQYF | TGTGCCACCAGCAGAGGGACTAGCTGGGACGAGCAGTACTTC | TRBD2 | NA | TRBJ2-7 | TRBV15
CASSYSTGHYEQYF | TGTGCCAGCAGTTACTCGACAGGGCACTACGAGCAGTACTTC | TRBD1 | few | TRBJ2-7 | TRBV6-2/TRBV6-3
CASSPAQGIGPLHF | TGTGCCAGCTCACCAGCCCAGGGGATTGGGCCCCTCCACTTT | NA | NA | TRBJ1-6 | TRBV18
CASSQGILETQYF | TGCGCCAGCAGCCAAGGGATTTTAGAGACCCAGTACTTC | NA | NA | TRBJ2-5 | TRBV4-1
CASSFGAGSYGYTF | TGTGCCAGCAGTTTTGGGGCAGGGTCGTATGGCTACACCTTC | NA | NA | TRBJ1-2 | TRBV28
CSARLVNTDTQYF | TGCAGCGCCAGACTAGTAAACACAGATACGCAGTATTTT | NA | NA | TRBJ2-3 | TRBV29-1
CASSRLAGASGELFF | TGCGCCAGCAGCCGACTAGCGGGAGCCTCCGGGGAGCTGTTTTTT | TRBD2 | NA | TRBJ2-2 | TRBV5-1
CASSPPSSTDTQYF | TGTGCCAGCTCACCTCCGTCTAGCACAGATACGCAGTATTTT | NA | NA | TRBJ2-3 | TRBV18
CASSLIGGQYNYGYTF | TGTGCCAGCAGCTTAATCGGGGGCCAGTACAACTATGGCTACACCTTC | NA | NA | TRBJ1-2 | TRBV7-3
CASSRRDEGNTIYF | TGTGCCAGCAGCCGAAGGGACGAGGGGAACACCATATATTTT | NA | NA | TRBJ1-3 | TRBV6-5
CASSPPGQLNTEAFF | TGTGCCAGCAGCCCACCGGGACAGCTGAACACTGAAGCTTTCTTT | TRBD1 | NA | TRBJ1-1 | TRBV5-4
CASSLTWGDTGELFF | TGTGCCAGCAGTCTAACCTGGGGGGACACCGGGGAGCTGTTTTTT | NA | NA | TRBJ2-2 | TRBV27
CASSPRTGTRSGNTIYF | TGTGCCAGCAGTCCCCGGACAGGAACACGATCTGGAAACACCATATATTTT | TRBD1 | NA | TRBJ1-3 | TRBV25-1
CASSEELAGGLNYEQYF | TGTGCCAGCAGTGAAGAACTAGCGGGAGGACTCAACTACGAGCAGTACTTC | TRBD2 | NA | TRBJ2-7 | TRBV6-1
CASRGTEGSPSNQPQHF | TGTGCCAGCAGAGGGACAGAAGGTTCTCCTAGCAATCAGCCCCAGCATTTT | TRBD1 | NA | TRBJ1-5 | TRBV28
CASLGQIPTGELFF | TGCGCCAGCTTGGGGCAAATCCCCACCGGGGAGCTGTTTTTT | NA | few | TRBJ2-2 | TRBV5-1
CASSPINSNQPQHF | TGTGCCAGCAGCCCTATAAATAGCAATCAGCCCCAGCATTTT | NA | NA | TRBJ1-5 | TRBV7-9
CAWSLTVSGANVLTF | TGTGCCTGGAGCCTGACAGTTTCTGGGGCCAACGTCCTGACTTTC | NA | NA | TRBJ2-6 | TRBV30
CASRFGSSGELFF | TGTGCCAGCAGGTTCGGGAGTTCCGGGGAGCTGTTTTTT | NA | NA | TRBJ2-2 | TRBV12-3/TRBV12-4
CASSYSGGSYNEQFF | TGTGCCAGCAGTTACAGCGGGGGCTCCTACAATGAGCAGTTCTTC | TRBD2 | NA | TRBJ2-1 | TRBV6-5
CATSEPESGNNEQFF | TGTGCCACCAGTGAGCCAGAGAGCGGGAACAATGAGCAGTTCTTC | TRBD2 | NA | TRBJ2-1 | TRBV24-1